The 11 T cell receptor beta chains below were found in one sample sequenced in a study of cytotoxic CD8 clonotypes in ibrutinib-treated CLL. This table comes from immunoSEQ multiplex PCR, and its TCRdb copy is limited to in-frame clones, with some not included. The sample lists about 39,000 clones; approximately 67% were seen once. The specimen comprised PBMCs, sampled at disease progression, from a patient treated with ibrutinib. All receptors come from a human donor with chronic lymphocytic leukemia.

The J gene is TRBJ2-1, the V gene TRBV11-3; D unclear. CDR1 SGHNT and CDR2 YENEEA come from the germline V gene. This CDR3 is built from 13 residues. V was clipped by 0 bases and J by 8 bases, with 8 bases between them. The CDR3 region is CASSLDQSHEQFF. The DNA for the CDR3 is TGTGCCAGCAGCTTAGATCAATCCCATGAGCAGTTCTTC. The complete variable domain, with remaining parts taken from reference TRBV11-3 and TRBJ2-1, reads EAGVVQSPRYKIIEKKQPVAFWCNPISGHNTLYWYLQNLGQGPELLIRYENEEAVDDSQLPKDRFSAERLKGVDSTLKIQPAELGDSAVYLCASSLDQSHEQFFGPGTRLTVL.

This rearrangement joins TRBV27 to TRBJ2-7; 7 nucleotides line up with TRBD1. The CDR3 has 16 residues. CDR1 and CDR2 (germline): MNHEY, SMNVEV (reference sequence). V gave up 3 bases and J gave up 3 bases; unmatched junction bases: 11. CDR3: CASSFRRGQEDYEQYF. The DNA for the CDR3 is TGTGCCAGCAGTTTTCGGCGAGGACAGGAGGACTACGAGCAGTACTTC.

The chain uses TRBV19 and TRBJ1-5; maybe TRBD1 (6 bases). Between the trimmed V and J ends, which lost 5 bases and 4 bases, there was a span of 9 bases. Germline V CDR1 and CDR2: LNHDA, SQIVND (reference sequence). The length of the CDR3 is 13 residues. CDR3 DNA: TGTGCCAGTAGTGGGGACACGAATCAGCCCCAGCATTTT. Protein sequence: CASSGDTNQPQHF.

The chain joins TRBV6-5 to TRBJ2-7, with TRBD2 matching over 8 bases. The CDR3 runs to 16 residues. The J segment lost 0 bases and the V segment lost 4 bases, leaving 8 bases of the junction unmatched. The germline V gene encodes CDR1 MNHEY and CDR2 SVGAGI. The CDR3 nucleotides are TGTGCCAGCAGTTCCCCGGGTAGCGGGAACTCCTACGAGCAGTACTTC. Translated: CASSSPGSGNSYEQYF.

The chain uses TRBV30 and TRBJ2-2, with 7 bases identical to TRBD2. The CDR3 spans 16 residues. The V gene's germline CDR1 is GTSNPN and CDR2 SVGIG (reference sequence). The J segment lost 0 bases and the V segment lost 2 bases, leaving 6 bases of the junction unmatched. CDR3 in amino acids: CAWSNWRETNTGELFF. The CDR3 DNA reads TGTGCCTGGAGTAATTGGCGGGAGACGAACACCGGGGAGCTGTTTTTT. Using reference TRBV30 and TRBJ2-2 for the parts outside the CDR3, the full variable domain is SQTIHQWPATLVQPVGSPLSLECTVEGTSNPNLYWYRQAAGRGLQLLFYSVGIGQISSEVPQNLSASRPQDRQFILSSKKLLLSDSGFYLCAWSNWRETNTGELFFGEGSRLTVL.

The chain uses TRBV10-3 and TRBJ2-7; D possibly corresponds to TRBD1 (6 bases). Looked up from germline, CDR1 is ENHRY and CDR2 is SYGVKD. The CDR3 runs 14 residues. Between the trimmed V and J ends, which lost 3 bases and 5 bases, there was a span of 14 bases. DNA of the CDR3: TGTGCCATCAGTGATTTGGGACAACGGAACGAGCAGTACTTC. Amino acid sequence: CAISDLGQRNEQYF.

The chain links TRBV7-2 to TRBJ2-7; 8 bases line up with TRBD2. The germline CDR1 and CDR2 sequences are SGHTA and FQGNSA. The ends lost 6 bases at V and 2 bases at J; junction bases unmatched: 9. This CDR3 has 15 amino acids. CDR3 in DNA: TGTGCCAGCAGGGGCGGGGGGACTAGTACCTACGAGCAGTACTTC. Translation gives CASRGGGTSTYEQYF.

This clone has only a few counts. The rearrangement links TRBV11-2 to TRBJ1-4; possibly TRBD1 for D (5 bases). With 5 bases removed from V and 4 bases from J, the gap between germline ends came to 20 bases. The CDR3 length is 17 residues. Per the germline V gene, CDR1 is SGHAT and CDR2 is FQNNGV. CDR3 loop: CASSAFPQGADNEKLFF. CDR3 DNA: TGTGCCAGCAGCGCATTCCCTCAGGGTGCAGATAATGAAAAACTGTTTTTT. Combining the CDR3 with reference TRBV11-2 and TRBJ1-4 gives the whole variable domain EAGVAQSPRYKIIEKRQSVAFWCNPISGHATLYWYQQILGQGPKLLIQFQNNGVVDDSQLPKDRFSAERLKGVDSTLKIQPAKLEDSAVYLCASSAFPQGADNEKLFFGSGTQLSVL.

This rearrangement joins TRBV19 to TRBJ2-7, with D unclear. CDR3 length equals 12 residues. CDR1 and CDR2 from the germline V gene are LNHDA and SQIVND (reference sequence). V lost 4 bases to trimming and J lost 6 bases, with 10 bases between them. CDR3 sequence: CASSTMGSEQYF. In DNA form, the CDR3 reads TGTGCCAGTAGTACTATGGGAAGCGAGCAGTACTTC.

The chain is built from TRBV15 and TRBJ1-1, with D perhaps matching TRBD1 (6 bases). V shed 8 bases and J shed 5 bases, with 18 bases lying between them. From germline, CDR1 is LNHNV and CDR2 YYDKDF (reference sequence). The CDR3 sequence is 14 residues long. In nucleotides, the CDR3 is TGTGCCACCGCTGTGGGGGGGCTCGGTACTGAAGCTTTCTTT. This codes for CATAVGGLGTEAFF.

This clone appeared a single time. The chain combines TRBV5-6 with TRBJ2-1; 8 bases fit TRBD1. Germline lookup yields CDR1 SGHDT and CDR2 YYEEEE. CDR3 length: 15 residues. V shed 0 bases, J shed 4 bases, and the junction held 3 bases outside the gene matches. CDR3 amino acids: CASSLEDRAYNEQFF. Written as DNA, the CDR3 is TGTGCCAGCAGCTTGGAGGACAGGGCGTACAATGAGCAGTTCTTC.